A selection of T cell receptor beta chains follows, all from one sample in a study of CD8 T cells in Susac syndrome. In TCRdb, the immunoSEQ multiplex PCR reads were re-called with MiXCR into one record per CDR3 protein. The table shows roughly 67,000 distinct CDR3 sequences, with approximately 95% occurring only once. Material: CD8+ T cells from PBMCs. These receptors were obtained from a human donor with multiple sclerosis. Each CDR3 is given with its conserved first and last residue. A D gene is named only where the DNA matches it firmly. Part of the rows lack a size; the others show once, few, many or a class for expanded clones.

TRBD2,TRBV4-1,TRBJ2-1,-,TGCGCCAGCAGCCAAGACGGGGAGGGGCAGTTCTTC,CASSQDGEGQFF
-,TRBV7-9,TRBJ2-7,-,TGTGCCAGCAGCCCCCCGGTGTCCGTTTACGAGCAGTACTTC,CASSPPVSVYEQYF
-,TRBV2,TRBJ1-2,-,TGTGCCAGCTTCTGGACAGTACCATATGGCTACACCTTC,CASFWTVPYGYTF
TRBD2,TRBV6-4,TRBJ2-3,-,TGTGCCAGCAGTGACTCTAGCGGGGGGGCCACAGATACGCAGTATTTT,CASSDSSGGATDTQYF
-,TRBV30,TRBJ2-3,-,TGTGCCTGGTGGGACTCTTACACAGATACGCAGTATTTT,CAWWDSYTDTQYF
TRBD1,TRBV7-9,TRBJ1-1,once,TGTGCCAGCAGCAGCCTGGGACAGGGAAACGAAGCTTTCTTT,CASSSLGQGNEAFF
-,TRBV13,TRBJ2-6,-,TGTGCCAGCAGCTTAGGTCCAAGTGGGGCCAACGTCCTGACTTTC,CASSLGPSGANVLTF
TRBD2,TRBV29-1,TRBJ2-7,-,TGCAGCGTGCGAGGACTAGCGGAAGTTGCCTCCTACGAGCAGTACTTC,CSVRGLAEVASYEQYF
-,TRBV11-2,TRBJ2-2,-,TGTGCCAGCAGCTTTGGCGCGGGCGGGGAGCTGTTTTTT,CASSFGAGGELFF
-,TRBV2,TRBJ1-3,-,TGTGCCACCCTCTTCCGGGGTTCCGGAAACACCATATATTTT,CATLFRGSGNTIYF
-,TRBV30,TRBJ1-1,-,TGTGCCTGGAGGGACAGACCGAACACTGAAGCTTTCTTT,CAWRDRPNTEAFF
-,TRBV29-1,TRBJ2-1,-,TGCAGCGTTGGGGGGGCAGAATCTAGCTCCTACAATGAGCAGTTCTTC,CSVGGAESSSYNEQFF
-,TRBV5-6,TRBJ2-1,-,TGTGCCAGCAGCTTTGCGGCGGGGATCTACAATGAGCAGTTCTTC,CASSFAAGIYNEQFF
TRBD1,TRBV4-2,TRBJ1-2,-,TGTGCCAGCAGCCCAATTTGGGACAGGGGAGTGAGTAATGGCTACACCTTC,CASSPIWDRGVSNGYTF
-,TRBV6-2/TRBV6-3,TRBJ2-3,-,TGTGCCAGCAGTTACTTGGGCGGGAGCACAGATACGCAGTATTTT,CASSYLGGSTDTQYF
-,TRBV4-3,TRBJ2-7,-,TGCGCCAGCAGCCAAGATTTACAGGGTACCTACGAGCAGTACTTC,CASSQDLQGTYEQYF